This T cell receptor (beta chain) emerged from a study of glioma-infiltrating T cells after dendritic cell vaccination. Trimming took 0 bases from V and 4 from J; bases not matched to a gene: 2. The CDR3 consists of 15 residues. Germline loops: CDR1 SGHDT, CDR2 YYEEEE. This clone was counted a single time. The antigen remains undetermined. Broader study findings: No direct clonality-survival link was found; a diverse polyclonal response may matter.

Measured with immunoSEQ multiplex PCR; TCRdb has only the in-frame clones, and not every one. Of just under 85,000 clones in the sample, about 90% are singletons; the top ten hold approximately 3.2%. The clonotype comes from a human donor with glioblastoma. The V call is TRBV5-6, the J call TRBJ2-3; 10 bases are a match to TRBD2. The source was blood, collected before dendritic cell vaccination. The CDR3 coding sequence is TGTGCCAGCAGCTTGGTCAGCGGGGGGGCAGATACGCAGTATTTT. Its translation: CASSLVSGGADTQYF.